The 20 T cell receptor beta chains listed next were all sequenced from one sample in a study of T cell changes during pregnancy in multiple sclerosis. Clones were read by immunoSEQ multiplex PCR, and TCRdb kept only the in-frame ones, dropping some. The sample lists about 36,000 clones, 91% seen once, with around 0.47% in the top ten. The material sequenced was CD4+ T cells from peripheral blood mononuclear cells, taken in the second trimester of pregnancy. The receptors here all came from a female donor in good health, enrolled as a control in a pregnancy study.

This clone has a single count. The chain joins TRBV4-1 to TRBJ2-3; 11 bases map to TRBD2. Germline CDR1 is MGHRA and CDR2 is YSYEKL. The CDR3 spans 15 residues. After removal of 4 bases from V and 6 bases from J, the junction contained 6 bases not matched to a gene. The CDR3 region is CASSLAGGPSDTQYF. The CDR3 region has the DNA TGCGCCAGCAGCCTAGCGGGAGGGCCCTCCGATACGCAGTATTTT.

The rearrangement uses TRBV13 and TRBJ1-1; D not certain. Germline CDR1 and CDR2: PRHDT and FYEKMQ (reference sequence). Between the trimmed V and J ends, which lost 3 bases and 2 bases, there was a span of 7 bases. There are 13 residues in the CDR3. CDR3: CASSLRPNTEAFF. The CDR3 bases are TGTGCCAGCAGCTTGCGCCCCAACACTGAAGCTTTCTTT. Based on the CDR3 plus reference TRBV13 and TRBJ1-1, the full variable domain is AAGVIQSPRHLIKEKRETATLKCYPIPRHDTVYWYQQGPGQDPQFLISFYEKMQSDKGSIPDRFSAQQFSDYHSELNMSSLELGDSALYFCASSLRPNTEAFFGQGTRLTVV.

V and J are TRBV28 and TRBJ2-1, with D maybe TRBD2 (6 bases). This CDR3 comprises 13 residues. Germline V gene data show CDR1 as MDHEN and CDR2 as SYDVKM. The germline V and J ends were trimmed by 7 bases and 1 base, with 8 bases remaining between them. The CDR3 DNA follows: TGTGCCAGCATGGACTATTCCTACAATGAGCAGTTCTTC. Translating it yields CASMDYSYNEQFF.

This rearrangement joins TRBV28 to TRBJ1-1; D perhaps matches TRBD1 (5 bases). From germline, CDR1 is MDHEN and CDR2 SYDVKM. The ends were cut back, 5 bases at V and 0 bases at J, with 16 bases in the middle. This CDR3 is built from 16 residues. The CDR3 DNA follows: TGTGCCAGCAGTCAGATCCGGGGGTCCATGAACACTGAAGCTTTCTTT. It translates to CASSQIRGSMNTEAFF.

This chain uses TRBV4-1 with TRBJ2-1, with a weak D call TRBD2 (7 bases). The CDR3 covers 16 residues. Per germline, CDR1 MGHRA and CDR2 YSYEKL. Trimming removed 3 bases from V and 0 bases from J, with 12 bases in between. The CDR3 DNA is TGCGCCAGCAGCCAGGGGGGGCTGAGCTCCTACAATGAGCAGTTCTTC. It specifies CASSQGGLSSYNEQFF.

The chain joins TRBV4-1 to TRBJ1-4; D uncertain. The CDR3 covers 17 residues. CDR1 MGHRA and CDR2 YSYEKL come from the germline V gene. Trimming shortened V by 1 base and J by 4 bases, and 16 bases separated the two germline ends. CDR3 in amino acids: CASSQVSHGGFNEKLFF. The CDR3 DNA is TGCGCCAGCAGCCAAGTTTCGCACGGAGGGTTTAATGAAAAACTGTTTTTT.

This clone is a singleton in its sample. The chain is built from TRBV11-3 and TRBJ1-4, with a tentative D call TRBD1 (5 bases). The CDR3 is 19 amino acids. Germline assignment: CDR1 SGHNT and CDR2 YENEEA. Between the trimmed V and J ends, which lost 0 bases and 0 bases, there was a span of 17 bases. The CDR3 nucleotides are TGTGCCAGCAGCTTAGATAAGTCAGACAGACCTCCAACTAATGAAAAACTGTTTTTT. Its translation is CASSLDKSDRPPTNEKLFF.

In DNA, the CDR3 is TGTGCCAGCAGCCCCCGACTAGCGGGAAAAACAGATACGCAGTATTTT. Translated: CASSPRLAGKTDTQYF. The rearrangement links TRBV9 to TRBJ2-3; 11 positions agree with TRBD2. Germline V gene data show CDR1 as SGDLS and CDR2 as YYNGEE. The CDR3 totals 16 residues. After removal of 4 bases from V and 3 bases from J, the junction contained 7 bases not matched to a gene. Drawing the rest from reference TRBV9 and TRBJ2-3, the complete variable domain is DSGVTQTPKHLITATGQRVTLRCSPRSGDLSVYWYQQSLDQGLQFLIQYYNGEERAKGNILERFSAQQFPDLHSELNLSSLELGDSALYFCASSPRLAGKTDTQYFGPGTRLTVL.

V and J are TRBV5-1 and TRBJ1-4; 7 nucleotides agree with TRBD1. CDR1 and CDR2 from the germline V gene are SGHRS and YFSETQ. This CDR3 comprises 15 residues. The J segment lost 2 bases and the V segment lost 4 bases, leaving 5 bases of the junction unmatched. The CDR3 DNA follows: TGCGCCAGCAGCAGAACAGGGGCCACTAATGAAAAACTGTTTTTT. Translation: CASSRTGATNEKLFF.

CDR3 in DNA: TGCAGCGTTGCAGGGGGTAACTATGGCTACACCTTC. It yields the protein CSVAGGNYGYTF. The chain links TRBV29-1 to TRBJ1-2; 7 nucleotides agree with TRBD1. Germline trimming cut 4 bases from V and 1 base from J; bases unmatched to any gene: 0. Germline CDR1 reads SQVTM; CDR2 reads ANQGSEA. There are 12 residues in the CDR3.

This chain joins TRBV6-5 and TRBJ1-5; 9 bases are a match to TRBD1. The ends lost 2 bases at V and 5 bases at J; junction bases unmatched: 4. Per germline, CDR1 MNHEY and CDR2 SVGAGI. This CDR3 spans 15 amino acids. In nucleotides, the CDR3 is TGTGCCAGCAGTTACGCTACAGGGGGCGATCAGCCCCAGCATTTT. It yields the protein CASSYATGGDQPQHF.

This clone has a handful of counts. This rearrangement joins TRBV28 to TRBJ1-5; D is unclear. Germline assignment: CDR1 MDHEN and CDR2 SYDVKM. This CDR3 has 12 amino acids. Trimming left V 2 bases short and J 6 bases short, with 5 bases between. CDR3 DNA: TGTGCCAGCAGTTTAGGGAGTCAGCCCCAGCATTTT. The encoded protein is CASSLGSQPQHF.

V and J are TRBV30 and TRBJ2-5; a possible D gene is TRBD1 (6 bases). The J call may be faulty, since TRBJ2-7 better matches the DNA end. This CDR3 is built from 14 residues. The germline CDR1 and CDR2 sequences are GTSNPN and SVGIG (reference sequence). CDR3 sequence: CAWSVLNRAYEQYF. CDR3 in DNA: TGTGCCTGGAGTGTACTTAACAGGGCCTACGAGCAGTACTTC.

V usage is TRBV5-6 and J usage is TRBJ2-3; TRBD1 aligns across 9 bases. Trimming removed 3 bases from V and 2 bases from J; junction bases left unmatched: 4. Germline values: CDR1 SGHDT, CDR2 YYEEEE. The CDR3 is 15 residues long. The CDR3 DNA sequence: TGTGCCAGCAGCTGGGGACAGGGTATCACAGATACGCAGTATTTT. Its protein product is CASSWGQGITDTQYF.

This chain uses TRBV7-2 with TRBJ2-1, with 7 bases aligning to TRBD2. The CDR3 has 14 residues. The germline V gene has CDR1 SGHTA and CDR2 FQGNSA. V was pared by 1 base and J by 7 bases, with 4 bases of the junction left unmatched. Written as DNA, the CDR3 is TGTGCCAGCAGCTTAGGCGGGAGTTCAAATGAGCAGTTCTTC. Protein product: CASSLGGSSNEQFF.

The CDR3 DNA sequence: TGTGCCAGCAGTAATCTTCTTGAGGGCCAGCATTTT. Amino acid sequence: CASSNLLEGQHF. The chain uses TRBV28 and TRBJ1-5; D uncertain. The V and J ends lost 5 bases and 12 bases respectively, with 14 bases between them. CDR1 is MDHEN, CDR2 SYDVKM, per germline. There are 12 residues in the CDR3.

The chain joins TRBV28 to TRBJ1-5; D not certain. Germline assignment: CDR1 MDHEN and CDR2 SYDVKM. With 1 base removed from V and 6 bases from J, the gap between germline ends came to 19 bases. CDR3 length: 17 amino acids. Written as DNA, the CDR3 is TGTGCCAGCAGTTTATCCAGATCAGTTAAAAATCGTCAGCCCCAGCATTTT. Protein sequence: CASSLSRSVKNRQPQHF.

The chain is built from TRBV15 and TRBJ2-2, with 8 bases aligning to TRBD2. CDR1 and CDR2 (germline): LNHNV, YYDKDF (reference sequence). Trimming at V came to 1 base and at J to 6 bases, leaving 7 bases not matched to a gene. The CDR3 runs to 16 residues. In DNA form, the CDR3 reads TGTGCCACCAGCAGAGGGATTAGCGGGGATGCCGGGGAGCTGTTTTTT. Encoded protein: CATSRGISGDAGELFF.

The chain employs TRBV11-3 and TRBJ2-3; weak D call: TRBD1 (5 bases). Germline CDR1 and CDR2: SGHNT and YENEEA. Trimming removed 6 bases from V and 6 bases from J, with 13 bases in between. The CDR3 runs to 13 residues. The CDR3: CASRDPPGDTQYF. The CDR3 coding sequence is TGTGCCAGCAGGGACCCGCCAGGGGATACGCAGTATTTT.

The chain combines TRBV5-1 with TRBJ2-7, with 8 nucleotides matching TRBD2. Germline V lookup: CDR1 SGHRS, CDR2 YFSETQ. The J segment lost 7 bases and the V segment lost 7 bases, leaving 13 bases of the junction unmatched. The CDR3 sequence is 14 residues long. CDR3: CASLPGAGGGEQYF. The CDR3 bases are TGCGCCAGCCTCCCCGGGGCGGGAGGAGGGGAGCAGTACTTC.